The 24 T cell receptor beta chains reported below all come from one sample, sequenced in a study of cytomegalovirus exposure and HLA in healthy donors. Primers included in the PCR were 60 Vbeta and 13 Jbeta primers. Sequencing was performed with immunoSEQ multiplex PCR; in TCRdb, only in-frame clones are kept and a portion is missing. The sample records roughly 150,000 clones, roughly 75% being singletons. Input material: PBMCs. These receptors came from a man younger than 35 in good health and CMV-seropositive.

CDR3 DNA sequence: TGTGCCAGCAGCTTGTGGGGGGGCACAGATACGCAGTATTTT. Protein sequence: CASSLWGGTDTQYF. This chain links TRBV7-2 with TRBJ2-3; TRBD2 might be the D (6 bases). Germline V gene data show CDR1 as SGHTA and CDR2 as FQGNSA. Between the trimmed V and J ends, which lost 3 bases and 1 base, there was a span of 8 bases. CDR3 length: 14 residues.

CDR3 amino acids: CATSKQGYTGELFF. DNA of the CDR3: TGTGCCACCTCAAAACAGGGGTACACCGGGGAGCTGTTTTTT. V gene TRBV6-1 combines with J gene TRBJ2-2; 7 nucleotides match TRBD1. V lost 10 bases and J lost 3; bases outside the gene matches: 8. CDR1 and CDR2 from the germline V gene are MNHNS and SASEGT. The CDR3 has 14 residues.

This clone was observed a few times. The genes are TRBV9 and TRBJ1-1; D is unclear. Trimming cost V 0 bases and J 1 base, with 10 bases left between them. This CDR3 is built from 15 residues. Germline CDR1 is SGDLS and CDR2 is YYNGEE. The DNA of the CDR3 is TGTGCCAGCAGCGTAGGTGGCCAGTCGAACACTGAAGCTTTCTTT. Amino acids: CASSVGGQSNTEAFF.

V and J are TRBV9 and TRBJ2-7, with D possibly matching TRBD2 (5 bases). Germline V lookup: CDR1 SGDLS, CDR2 YYNGEE. The germline V and J ends were trimmed by 4 bases and 6 bases, with 14 bases remaining between them. This CDR3 comprises 13 residues. The CDR3 DNA reads TGTGCCAGCAGCCCCGAGGGTTGGTCCGAGCAGTACTTC. Its translation is CASSPEGWSEQYF.

The chain uses TRBV28 and TRBJ2-1; D not certain. Trimming pared 7 bases from V and 0 bases from J, leaving 13 bases between. Germline CDR1 and CDR2: MDHEN and SYDVKM. The length of the CDR3 is 15 residues. The CDR3 reads CASTAAPSSYNEQFF. The CDR3 DNA follows: TGTGCCAGCACCGCGGCCCCGAGCTCCTACAATGAGCAGTTCTTC.

This clone was picked up a small number of times. V gene TRBV2 combines with J gene TRBJ2-7, with D possibly TRBD2 on 5 matching bases. Germline V CDR1 and CDR2: SNHLY, FYNNEI. With 0 bases removed from V and 7 bases from J, the gap between germline ends came to 16 bases. This CDR3 is 15 amino acids long. CDR3 protein: CASSEARERTGEQYF. The CDR3 DNA sequence: TGTGCCAGCAGTGAAGCGCGCGAACGGACTGGGGAGCAGTACTTC.

This clone was counted between two and nine times. This chain joins TRBV7-2 and TRBJ2-1, with TRBD1 matching 10 bases. V gave up 5 bases and J gave up 3 bases; unmatched junction bases: 7. Looked up from germline, CDR1 is SGHTA and CDR2 is FQGNSA. The CDR3 runs to 16 residues. The CDR3 sequence: CASSLRGQGGYNEQFF. The CDR3 DNA reads as TGTGCCAGCAGCCTCCGAGGACAGGGGGGCTACAATGAGCAGTTCTTC.

The V call is TRBV6-5, the J call TRBJ2-7; TRBD2 aligns across 9 bases. With V trimmed by 2 bases and J by 2 bases, 7 bases remained unmatched. The CDR3 has 16 residues. Germline CDR1 and CDR2: MNHEY and SVGAGI. This CDR3 reads CASSYLTSGYPYEQYF. The CDR3 coding sequence is TGTGCCAGCAGTTACCTAACTAGCGGGTACCCCTACGAGCAGTACTTC.

This clone showed up just a few times. CDR3 region: CATGLQGAGANVLTF. Here the CDR3 DNA reads TGTGCCACCGGCCTACAGGGGGCGGGGGCCAACGTCCTGACTTTC. The chain is built from TRBV15 and TRBJ2-6, with 9 bases identical to TRBD1. Germline CDR1 reads LNHNV; CDR2 reads YYDKDF (reference sequence). V trimming: 8 bases; J trimming: 4 bases; junction bases outside the gene matches: 6. The CDR3 is 15 residues long.

The genes are TRBV28 and TRBJ2-1; D is perhaps TRBD2 (5 bases). The CDR3 runs to 18 residues. Trimming shortened V by 5 bases and J by 0 bases, and 20 bases separated the two germline ends. From germline, CDR1 is MDHEN and CDR2 SYDVKM. The CDR3: CASSPRTGRSFSYNEQFF. For the CDR3, the DNA is TGTGCCAGCAGTCCCAGGACTGGACGGAGTTTCTCCTACAATGAGCAGTTCTTC.

V usage is TRBV27 and J usage is TRBJ2-7, with unresolved D. The CDR3 is made up of 15 amino acids. The V gene lost 6 bases and the J gene lost 0 bases, with 15 bases spanning the gap. From germline, CDR1 is MNHEY and CDR2 SMNVEV (reference sequence). CDR3: CASSPTPKSSYEQYF. The CDR3 nucleotides read TGTGCCAGCAGCCCTACCCCAAAGAGCTCCTACGAGCAGTACTTC.

The V gene is TRBV19, the J gene TRBJ2-2, with 9 bases matching TRBD1. The germline CDR1 and CDR2 sequences are LNHDA and SQIVND (reference sequence). With 7 bases clipped from V and 7 bases from J, the junction kept 10 bases outside the gene matches. This CDR3 is built from 15 residues. CDR3 DNA: TGTGCCAGTACCCCCGGGACAGGGCCCTACGGGGAGCTGTTTTTT. The encoded protein is CASTPGTGPYGELFF.

This clone occurred once. The chain links TRBV21-1 to TRBJ2-5; the tabulated D call, TRBD1, remains unverified against the DNA. The end of the DNA fits TRBJ2-7 better, so the J call may be wrong. TRBV21-1 is a pseudogene. This CDR3 spans 17 amino acids. CDR3 residues: CASSKAYSGTDIYEQYF. The CDR3 region has the DNA TGTGCCAGCAGCAAAGCTTACTCCGGGACAGACATCTACGAGCAGTACTTC.

There are a few counts of this clone. The J gene is TRBJ1-1, the V gene TRBV28; D might be TRBD1 (5 bases). This CDR3 has 14 residues. Germline assignment: CDR1 MDHEN and CDR2 SYDVKM. Deletions cut 7 bases from V and 4 bases from J, with 16 bases between. For the CDR3, the DNA is TGTGCCAGCAAACCCAGGGTCAAGGGCACTGAAGCTTTCTTT. Protein product: CASKPRVKGTEAFF.

The CDR3 bases are TGCGCCAGCAGCCAAGGACAGAACCAAGAGACCCAGTACTTC. It yields the protein CASSQGQNQETQYF. The V call is TRBV5-1, the J call TRBJ2-5; D perhaps matches TRBD1 (6 bases). From germline, CDR1 is SGHRS and CDR2 YFSETQ. V lost 4 bases and J lost 0, with 10 bases in between. The CDR3 is 14 residues long.

The V and J genes are TRBV27 and TRBJ2-7; D is unresolved. V was clipped by 6 bases and J by 1 base, with 16 bases between them. The germline V gene encodes CDR1 MNHEY and CDR2 SMNVEV (reference sequence). This CDR3 contains 15 residues. CDR3 region: CASSSISRVSYEQYF. The CDR3 bases are TGTGCCAGCAGCTCAATCTCCCGGGTGTCCTACGAGCAGTACTTC.

The gene calls are TRBV28 and TRBJ2-7, with a weak D call TRBD2 (7 bases). The CDR3 is made up of 16 amino acids. CDR1 MDHEN and CDR2 SYDVKM come from the germline V gene. Trimming took off 5 bases at V and 2 bases at J, with 19 bases between the two ends. CDR3 sequence: CASSRKEGGLTYEQYF. Here the CDR3 DNA reads TGTGCCAGCAGTAGAAAAGAGGGGGGACTAACCTACGAGCAGTACTTC.

The gene calls are TRBV14 and TRBJ2-2; 8 bases match TRBD2. The ends lost 9 bases at V and 4 bases at J; junction bases unmatched: 10. Germline-derived CDR1 and CDR2 are SGHDN and FVKESK. The CDR3 extends over 15 amino acids. This CDR3 reads CASSSAGVATGELFF. For the CDR3, the DNA is TGTGCCAGTTCCTCAGCGGGAGTTGCCACCGGGGAGCTGTTTTTT.

The rearrangement uses TRBV30 and TRBJ2-1, with a possible D match to TRBD2 (6 bases). The CDR3 extends over 16 amino acids. Germline values: CDR1 GTSNPN, CDR2 SVGIG (reference sequence). V was pared by 1 base and J by 6 bases, with 19 bases between. This CDR3 reads CAWSGRWAGMPNEQFF. The CDR3 nucleotides are TGTGCCTGGAGTGGGCGCTGGGCGGGGATGCCCAATGAGCAGTTCTTC. Drawing the rest from reference TRBV30 and TRBJ2-1, the complete variable domain is SQTIHQWPATLVQPVGSPLSLECTVEGTSNPNLYWYRQAAGRGLQLLFYSVGIGQISSEVPQNLSASRPQDRQFILSSKKLLLSDSGFYLCAWSGRWAGMPNEQFFGPGTRLTVL.

The chain has TRBV7-3 and TRBJ2-5; D remains ambiguous. The length of the CDR3 is 13 residues. Germline values: CDR1 SGHTA, CDR2 FQGTGA. Trimming left V 2 bases short and J 3 bases short, with 7 bases between. The DNA for the CDR3 is TGTGCCAGCAGCTTATCCCGGGAAGAGACCCAGTACTTC. This codes for CASSLSREETQYF.

This clone was detected only a few times. The V gene is TRBV7-2, the J gene TRBJ1-2; TRBD1 agrees at 7 bases. The CDR3 length is 12 residues. In germline, CDR1 is SGHTA, CDR2 FQGNSA. The J segment lost 6 bases and the V segment lost 6 bases, leaving 4 bases of the junction unmatched. The CDR3 loop reads CASSLQGNGYTF. CDR3 coding DNA: TGTGCCAGCAGTTTACAGGGGAATGGCTACACCTTC.

The gene calls are TRBV11-2 and TRBJ2-1, with 12 bases lining up with TRBD1. The CDR3 length is 15 residues. V trimming: 2 bases; J trimming: 12 bases; junction bases outside the gene matches: 8. Germline V gene data show CDR1 as SGHAT and CDR2 as FQNNGV. CDR3 in amino acids: CASSLSRGQGARQFF. CDR3 in DNA: TGTGCCAGCAGCTTATCCCGGGGACAGGGGGCTCGGCAGTTCTTC.

The rearrangement joins TRBV6-5 to TRBJ1-5; the D gene is possibly TRBD1 (5 bases). The CDR3 consists of 14 residues. The germline V and J ends were trimmed by 5 bases and 3 bases, with 11 bases remaining between them. In germline, CDR1 is MNHEY, CDR2 SVGAGI. The CDR3 region has the DNA TGTGCCAGCAGTACCACAGGTTACAATCAGCCCCAGCATTTT. Translating it yields CASSTTGYNQPQHF.

The V gene is TRBV18, the J gene TRBJ2-7, with 9 nucleotides matching TRBD1. J was trimmed by 2 bases and V by 4 bases; bases with no gene match: 6. The CDR3 has 15 residues. CDR1 is KGHSH, CDR2 LQKENI, per germline. This CDR3 is CASSLDRGETYEQYF. The CDR3 bases are TGTGCCAGCTCACTCGACAGGGGGGAAACCTACGAGCAGTACTTC.